Shown below are 29 T cell receptor beta chains from a single sample sequenced in a study of blood T cells in healthy people across ages. PCR was performed a second time for 7 to 11 cycles using a sample-barcoded 5' primer and a J-beta primer mix. TCRdb reprocessed the 5' RACE reads with MiXCR, giving one entry per CDR3 protein. The top ten hold under 8% of the sample, which has fewer than 1.5 million distinct CDR3 sequences, 40% to 50% seen once. The sample consisted of blood. These receptors were obtained from a woman between 18 and 29 years old in good health.

This clonotype was counted many times. The chain carries TRBV20-1 and TRBJ2-1, with D hard to call. This CDR3 has 10 residues. Germline CDR1 DFQATT, CDR2 SNEGSKA (reference sequence). With 4 bases removed from V and 8 bases from J, the gap between germline ends came to 6 bases. The CDR3 sequence: CSAKIDEQFF. The CDR3, as DNA: TGCAGTGCTAAAATCGATGAGCAGTTCTTC.

This clonotype was detected a few times. The rearrangement uses TRBV29-1 and TRBJ2-1; 12 positions match TRBD2. CDR3 length: 14 amino acids. The germline CDR1 and CDR2 sequences are SQVTM and ANQGSEA. Unmatched junction bases numbered 4, after V lost 2 bases and J lost 8 bases. In DNA form, the CDR3 reads TGCAGCGTTGAACCTAGCGGGAGGGCCCATGAGCAGTTCTTC. Protein: CSVEPSGRAHEQFF.

The table lists this clonotype with a few counts. The rearrangement joins TRBV12-3 or TRBV12-4 to TRBJ1-2; maybe TRBD1 (5 bases). V was clipped by 7 bases and J by 7 bases, with 19 bases between them. The CDR3 spans 14 residues. CDR3 DNA sequence: TGTGCCAGCACCCCATCCGGGGGGGGTCGTGGCTACACCTTC. It is translated as CASTPSGGGRGYTF.

This clonotype was observed a handful of times. CDR3: CAISNSGTSDPNEQFF. CDR3 nucleotide sequence: TGTGCCATCAGTAATTCCGGGACTAGTGATCCCAATGAGCAGTTCTTC. The chain joins TRBV10-3 to TRBJ2-1; 8 bases agree with TRBD2. V shed 5 bases, J shed 6 bases, and the junction held 12 bases outside the gene matches. CDR3 length: 16 amino acids. Germline V gene lookup returns CDR1 ENHRY and CDR2 SYGVKD.

Only one count was recorded for this clonotype. J is TRBJ2-3 and V is TRBV2; 9 bases align to TRBD2. CDR1 SNHLY and CDR2 FYNNEI come from the germline V gene. Losses at the gene ends were 9 bases for V and 2 bases for J; bases not matched to a gene: 9. This CDR3 contains 15 residues. CDR3: CASHHSGRTTDTQYF. CDR3 in DNA: TGTGCCAGTCATCATAGCGGGAGAACCACAGATACGCAGTATTTT.

The chain recombines TRBV27 with TRBJ1-2, with D tentatively TRBD1 (5 bases). V lost 10 bases, J lost 4 bases, and 16 bases lay in between. The CDR3 is made up of 13 amino acids. Germline V lookup: CDR1 MNHEY, CDR2 SMNVEV (reference sequence). The CDR3 loop is CATSEQGSYGYTF. CDR3 DNA sequence: TGTGCCACCTCGGAGCAGGGAAGCTATGGCTACACCTTC.

This chain uses TRBV7-2 with TRBJ1-2; D perhaps matches TRBD1 (6 bases). Trimming stripped 5 bases from V and 2 bases from J, with 15 bases between. Per the germline V gene, CDR1 is SGHTA and CDR2 is FQGNSA. The CDR3 sequence is 15 residues long. The DNA for the CDR3 is TGTGCCAGCAGCACCGGGGGCTCGACAAACTATGGCTACACCTTC. Protein: CASSTGGSTNYGYTF. The full variable domain, completed using reference TRBV7-2 and TRBJ1-2, is GAGVSQSPSNKVTEKGKDVELRCDPISGHTALYWYRQSLGQGLEFLIYFQGNSAPDKSGLPSDRFSAERTGGSVSTLTIQRTQQEDSAVYLCASSTGGSTNYGYTFGSGTRLTVV.

The J gene is TRBJ2-3, the V gene TRBV7-2; 12 bases align to TRBD2. This CDR3 is 18 amino acids long. After removal of 2 bases from V and 0 bases from J, the junction contained 6 bases not matched to a gene. CDR1 SGHTA and CDR2 FQGNSA come from the germline V gene. The CDR3, as DNA: TGTGCCAGCAGCTTAACAAATCTAGCGGGGGGGAGCACAGATACGCAGTATTTT. Translation: CASSLTNLAGGSTDTQYF.

This clonotype has only a few counts. The chain has TRBV7-9 and TRBJ1-3; D is perhaps TRBD1 (5 bases). Looked up from germline, CDR1 is SEHNR and CDR2 is FQNEAQ (reference sequence). Trimming took off 0 bases at V and 0 bases at J, with 9 bases between the two ends. CDR3 size: 16 residues. CDR3 sequence: CASSLAGTVSGNTIYF. The CDR3 coding sequence is TGTGCCAGCAGCTTAGCGGGGACGGTCTCTGGAAACACCATATATTTT.

This clonotype came up once. The V gene is TRBV12-3 or TRBV12-4, the J gene TRBJ1-5, with 9 bases identical to TRBD1. With V trimmed by 4 bases and J by 6 bases, 10 bases remained unmatched. The CDR3 length is 16 residues. CDR3 coding DNA: TGTGCCAGCAGTTATACAGGGGGCGGGATGGGTCAGCCCCAGCATTTT. Its protein is CASSYTGGGMGQPQHF.

CDR3 nucleotide sequence: TGCGCCAGCAGCCCGGGGGGGACAGACGATTATGGCTACACCTTC. Encoded protein: CASSPGGTDDYGYTF. The chain carries TRBV5-1 and TRBJ1-2, with 7 bases fitting TRBD1. CDR1 and CDR2 from the germline V gene are SGHRS and YFSETQ. This CDR3 is 15 amino acids long. With V trimmed by 4 bases and J by 5 bases, 11 bases remained unmatched.

The chain joins TRBV30 to TRBJ1-2; tentative D call: TRBD1 (6 bases). Deletions cut 2 bases from V and 2 bases from J, with 9 bases between. CDR3 length equals 13 residues. The germline V gene has CDR1 GTSNPN and CDR2 SVGIG (reference sequence). The CDR3 region has the DNA TGTGCCTGGAGTACAGGGCGGAACTATGGCTACACCTTC. Amino acid sequence: CAWSTGRNYGYTF. Complete variable domain (other parts from reference TRBV30 and TRBJ1-2): SQTIHQWPATLVQPVGSPLSLECTVEGTSNPNLYWYRQAAGRGLQLLFYSVGIGQISSEVPQNLSASRPQDRQFILSSKKLLLSDSGFYLCAWSTGRNYGYTFGSGTRLTVV.

This clonotype is a singleton in its sample. V is TRBV5-4 and J is TRBJ2-3, with TRBD1 matching over 8 bases. There are 18 residues in the CDR3. The germline V gene encodes CDR1 SGHNT and CDR2 YYREEE (reference sequence). V gave up 4 bases and J gave up 10 bases; unmatched junction bases: 23. The CDR3 nucleotides read TGTGCCAGCAGCAGTATACTATCGACAGGGGCGAAGGAGATCGCGCAGTATTTT. This translates into CASSSILSTGAKEIAQYF.

CDR3 amino acids: CASLHRGRDEKLFF. In DNA, the CDR3 is TGCGCCAGCCTGCACAGGGGGCGCGATGAAAAACTGTTTTTT. V usage is TRBV5-1 and J usage is TRBJ1-4, with TRBD1 matching over 9 bases. The CDR3 totals 14 residues. Trimming at V came to 7 bases and at J to 6 bases, leaving 7 bases not matched to a gene. Germline assignment: CDR1 SGHRS and CDR2 YFSETQ. Based on the CDR3 plus reference TRBV5-1 and TRBJ1-4, the full variable domain is KAGVTQTPRYLIKTRGQQVTLSCSPISGHRSVSWYQQTPGQGLQFLFEYFSETQRNKGNFPGRFSGRQFSNSRSEMNVSTLELGDSALYLCASLHRGRDEKLFFGSGTQLSVL.

This clonotype was detected once. At one boundary the junction diverges from the germline segment, which might be a read error. The V and J genes are TRBV6-4 and TRBJ2-7; 7 bases are shared with TRBD1. The length of the CDR3 is 14 residues. CDR1 is MRHNA and CDR2 is SNTAGT in the germline V gene. The CDR3 coding sequence is TGTGCCGGCAGTGTTCAGGGGGACTCCTACGAGCAGTACTTC. Translated: CAGSVQGDSYEQYF.

A few counts support this clonotype. This chain connects TRBV20-1 to TRBJ2-1; 10 nucleotides align to TRBD2. This CDR3 has 15 amino acids. CDR1 and CDR2 from the germline V gene are DFQATT and SNEGSKA (reference sequence). Trimming at V came to 0 bases and at J to 7 bases, leaving 6 bases not matched to a gene. CDR3 sequence (DNA): TGCAGTGCTAGAGATTACAGCGGGGGGGAGAATGAGCAGTTCTTC. It translates to CSARDYSGGENEQFF.

This clonotype showed up just a few times. Here the CDR3 reads CSVEGGGADEQYF. The CDR3 region has the DNA TGCAGCGTTGAAGGCGGGGGGGCTGACGAGCAGTACTTC. The V call is TRBV29-1, the J call TRBJ2-5, with 9 bases matching TRBD2. The J call is uncertain, as TRBJ2-7 better fits the DNA end. Germline V lookup: CDR1 SQVTM, CDR2 ANQGSEA. This CDR3 spans 13 amino acids.

This clonotype was recorded a few times. V usage is TRBV12-3 or TRBV12-4 and J usage is TRBJ1-3; TRBD1 might be the D (6 bases). Trimming took off 5 bases at V and 3 bases at J, with 14 bases between the two ends. This CDR3 contains 15 residues. In DNA form, the CDR3 reads TGTGCCAGCAGTCCTACAGGGAAAGGTGGAAACACCATATATTTT. This sequence encodes CASSPTGKGGNTIYF.

This chain joins TRBV30 and TRBJ2-3; D call uncertain. V was shortened by 2 bases and J by 0 bases, with 9 bases between the two germline ends. CDR1 is GTSNPN, CDR2 SVGIG, per germline (reference sequence). The CDR3 runs to 14 residues. The CDR3 nucleotides read TGTGCCTGGAGTCCGGGTCTCAGCACAGATACGCAGTATTTT. This codes for CAWSPGLSTDTQYF.

The gene calls are TRBV28 and TRBJ2-5; either TRBD1 or TRBD2 may fit D (6 bases each). The V gene lost 3 bases and the J gene lost 11 bases, with 16 bases spanning the gap. The CDR3 spans 13 residues. Germline V gene data show CDR1 as MDHEN and CDR2 as SYDVKM. CDR3 protein: CASSFGGDNEQYF. Here the CDR3 DNA reads TGTGCCAGCAGTTTCGGCGGGGACAATGAGCAGTACTTC.

The chain links TRBV5-1 to TRBJ2-3; no definite D call. V lost 0 bases, J lost 5 bases, and 10 bases lay in between. CDR1 SGHRS and CDR2 YFSETQ come from the germline V gene. The length of the CDR3 is 14 residues. Here the CDR3 reads CASSLEALLDTQYF. The CDR3 bases are TGCGCCAGCAGCTTGGAGGCGCTTCTAGATACGCAGTATTTT.

This clonotype was seen a few times. The chain is built from TRBV12-3 or TRBV12-4 and TRBJ2-4, with 7 nucleotides matching TRBD1. This CDR3 region has 14 residues. With 1 base clipped from V and 12 bases from J, the junction kept 9 bases outside the gene matches. The CDR3 protein is CASSLETTGAAQYF. CDR3 DNA sequence: TGTGCCAGCAGTTTAGAAACTACAGGGGCGGCTCAGTACTTC.

The chain has TRBV5-1 and TRBJ2-4, with a weak D call TRBD2 (5 bases). The J call may not be correct, given that the DNA end is closer to TRBJ2-7. This CDR3 is built from 15 residues. Germline V gene lookup returns CDR1 SGHRS and CDR2 YFSETQ. CDR3 bases: TGCGCCAGCAGCTTGGTCGGGAAACCAAATTACGAGCAGTACTTC. Its translation: CASSLVGKPNYEQYF.

Notes on this clonotype: One end of the junction is discordant with germline, which a read error may explain. This rearrangement joins TRBV5-1 to TRBJ2-3; TRBD1 agrees at 9 bases. This CDR3 region has 21 residues. Germline loops: CDR1 SGHRS, CDR2 YFSETQ. The CDR3 bases are TGCGCCAGCAGCTTGGTTACGGGACAGGGAAGGAATGATCTAAGCACAGATGCGCAGTATTTT. Encoded protein: CASSLVTGQGRNDLSTDAQYF.

The chain combines TRBV6-5 with TRBJ2-5; 9 bases line up with TRBD2. V lost 2 bases, J lost 2 bases, and 3 bases stayed unmatched. From germline, CDR1 is MNHEY and CDR2 SVGAGI. The length of the CDR3 is 15 residues. The CDR3 DNA is TGTGCCAGCAGTTACGCGGGGGGGATTCAAGAGACCCAGTACTTC. Its translation: CASSYAGGIQETQYF.

The chain carries TRBV4-1 and TRBJ1-1, with TRBD1 matching over 7 bases. V gave up 0 bases and J gave up 0 bases; unmatched junction bases: 13. CDR1 and CDR2 (germline): MGHRA, YSYEKL. The CDR3 extends over 19 amino acids. The CDR3 DNA sequence: TGCGCCAGCAGCCAAGATCGGCAGGGGGTAGCGACTTTGAACACTGAAGCTTTCTTT. It is translated as CASSQDRQGVATLNTEAFF.

This chain joins TRBV20-1 and TRBJ1-1; D unclear. This CDR3 has 14 amino acids. The V gene's germline CDR1 is DFQATT and CDR2 SNEGSKA (reference sequence). V was trimmed by 1 base and J by 1 base, leaving 10 bases between them. CDR3 nucleotide sequence: TGCAGTGCTAGAGCTGGGTCGGAGAACACTGAAGCTTTCTTT. This sequence encodes CSARAGSENTEAFF.

This clonotype turned up a few times. The chain has TRBV29-1 and TRBJ2-3, with D possibly matching TRBD1 (6 bases). Looked up from germline, CDR1 is SQVTM and CDR2 is ANQGSEA. Trimming removed 6 bases at V and 2 bases at J, with 9 bases between. The CDR3 has 12 residues. This CDR3 is CSVRDTTDTQYF. DNA for the CDR3: TGCAGCGTACGGGACACCACAGATACGCAGTATTTT.

The chain links TRBV2 to TRBJ2-3, with D perhaps given as TRBD1 or TRBD2 (5 bases each). The V gene lost 7 bases and the J gene lost 1 base, with 15 bases spanning the gap. The CDR3 is 15 residues long. Per germline, CDR1 SNHLY and CDR2 FYNNEI. This chain's CDR3 is CASKSWQGGTDTQYF. The DNA of the CDR3 is TGTGCCAGCAAGAGCTGGCAGGGAGGCACAGATACGCAGTATTTT.